This entry features one T cell receptor (beta chain) sequence. The data were obtained in a study of blood T cell repertoires in COVID-19. Study-level information: There were acute and convalescent COVID-19 samples, and they came from the United States, Italy and Spain. T cells, B-cell-depleted T cells, or PBMCs supplied cDNA or gDNA.

CDR3 length: 15 amino acids. The germline gives CDR1 SNHLY, CDR2 FYNNEI. V lost 6 bases to trimming and J lost 8 bases, with 17 bases between them. Methods used by the authors: For nucleated cells, counts were estimated from reference gene primer amplification. Clones were read by immunoSEQ multiplex PCR, and TCRdb kept only the in-frame ones, dropping some. The V and J calls and clone size come from that table; D and trimming were worked out from the DNA. Of about 80,000 clones in the sample, around four fifths are singletons; the top ten hold 30% to 45%. J is TRBJ1-6 and V is TRBV2; D is unresolved. This receptor was taken from a man at least 80 years old with active or convalescent COVID-19. The sequenced sample consisted of peripheral blood. CDR3 amino acids: CASSPRPNSHSPLHF. The CDR3 nucleotides are TGTGCCAGCAGCCCTCGACCGAACAGTCATTCACCCCTCCACTTT.